These 5 T cell receptor beta chains were sequenced from one sample in a study of blood T cells in healthy people across ages. Together with a sample-barcoded 5' primer, a J-beta primer mix was included in a second PCR lasting about 7 to 11 cycles. TCRdb reprocessed the 5' RACE reads with MiXCR, giving one entry per CDR3 protein. The repertoire holds some 1.6 million distinct CDR3 sequences, about 31% seen once, with roughly 10% in the top ten. The sequenced sample consisted of blood. The receptors here all came from a woman in her twenties or thirties in good health.

The V and J genes are TRBV6-5 and TRBJ2-3; a possible D gene is TRBD1 (6 bases). With 6 bases removed from V and 4 bases from J, the gap between germline ends came to 20 bases. This CDR3 region has 16 residues. Germline CDR1 is MNHEY and CDR2 is SVGAGI. The CDR3 DNA reads as TGTGCCAGCAGCCAGGGGCCGACCCCTAAGGCAGATACGCAGTATTTT. It is translated as CASSQGPTPKADTQYF.

The CDR3 DNA is TGCGCCAGCAGTGAGTCCAGGCAGAACAATCAGCCCCAGCATTTT. Encoded protein: CASSESRQNNQPQHF. V gene TRBV10-2 combines with J gene TRBJ1-5; D not certain. Germline V gives CDR1 WSHSY, CDR2 SAAADI. CDR3 length equals 15 residues. V was clipped by 0 bases and J by 3 bases, with 9 bases between them.

This clonotype was counted between two and nine times. This chain connects TRBV29-1 to TRBJ2-3, with 13 bases matching TRBD2. V was clipped by 3 bases and J by 4 bases; unmatched bases: 4. The germline V gene encodes CDR1 SQVTM and CDR2 ANQGSEA. The length of the CDR3 is 15 residues. Here the CDR3 DNA reads TGCAGCGTTGAGAGACTAGCGGGAGGTGCAGATACGCAGTATTTT. It is translated as CSVERLAGGADTQYF.

Regarding this clonotype: Possible read error: a much larger clone is one base away. The V and J genes are TRBV5-1 and TRBJ2-5; 8 bases line up with TRBD1. Germline V gene sequence: CDR1 SGHRS, CDR2 YFSETQ. CDR3 length equals 16 residues. V lost 4 bases to trimming and J lost 4 bases; unmatched junction nucleotides: 12. CDR3 bases: TGCGCCAGCAGCGGAGGGACAGGAGGGTACCGAGAGACCCAGTACTTC. Its protein product is CASSGGTGGYRETQYF.

This clonotype was seen a handful of times. The rearrangement joins TRBV12-3 or TRBV12-4 to TRBJ2-5, with 9 bases aligning to TRBD2. The CDR3 has 18 residues. With 6 bases clipped from V and 1 base from J, the junction kept 15 bases outside the gene matches. The chain's CDR3 is CASSPGLARRGSQETQYF. The CDR3 region has the DNA TGTGCCAGCAGCCCGGGACTAGCTAGAAGAGGAAGCCAAGAGACCCAGTACTTC.